The 6 T cell receptor beta chains in this list originate from one sample, sequenced in a study of blood T cell repertoires in COVID-19. TCRdb keeps only in-frame clones here, not all; method: immunoSEQ multiplex PCR. The sample holds around 10,000 clones, 85% to 90% seen once. The sequenced sample was peripheral blood. The receptors derive from a human donor in a cohort sampled during active COVID-19.

This chain uses TRBV7-2 with TRBJ2-5; D is perhaps TRBD2 (5 bases). Trimming left V 8 bases short and J 5 bases short, with 18 bases between. The CDR3 runs 14 residues. Germline CDR1 and CDR2: SGHTA and FQGNSA. CDR3 nucleotides: TGTGCCAGCGCGACCGACTATAGGCGGGAGACCCAGTACTTC. Amino acids: CASATDYRRETQYF.

The rearrangement uses TRBV19 and TRBJ2-7; D is perhaps TRBD2 (5 bases). Germline loops: CDR1 LNHDA, CDR2 SQIVND (reference sequence). This CDR3 has 15 residues. V was trimmed by 2 bases and J by 0 bases, leaving 11 bases between them. The CDR3 nucleotides read TGTGCCAGTAGTATATCGGGCGGGTCCTCCTACGAGCAGTACTTC. This encodes CASSISGGSSYEQYF. The full variable domain, completed using reference TRBV19 and TRBJ2-7, is DGGITQSPKYLFRKEGQNVTLSCEQNLNHDAMYWYRQDPGQGLRLIYYSQIVNDFQKGDIAEGYSVSREKKESFPLTVTSAQKNPTAFYLCASSISGGSSYEQYFGPGTRLTVT.

The J gene is TRBJ1-2, the V gene TRBV18, with 10 bases aligning to TRBD1. CDR3 length equals 15 residues. Germline CDR1 reads KGHSH; CDR2 reads LQKENI. The junction had 4 bases not matched to a gene; V was cut back by 3 bases and J by 3 bases. DNA for the CDR3: TGTGCCAGCTCACCCGGGACAGGGGCGGACTATGGCTACACCTTC. This encodes CASSPGTGADYGYTF. The full variable domain, completed using reference TRBV18 and TRBJ1-2, is NAGVMQNPRHLVRRRGQEARLRCSPMKGHSHVYWYRQLPEEGLKFMVYLQKENIIDESGMPKERFSAEFPKEGPSILRIQQVVRGDSAAYFCASSPGTGADYGYTFGSGTRLTVV.

The chain links TRBV18 to TRBJ2-1, with 8 bases matching TRBD2. Trimming at V came to 3 bases and at J to 7 bases, leaving 5 bases not matched to a gene. Per germline, CDR1 KGHSH and CDR2 LQKENI. The CDR3 runs 14 residues. CDR3 residues: CASSPGTSWNEQFF. DNA of the CDR3: TGTGCCAGCTCACCGGGGACTAGTTGGAATGAGCAGTTCTTC.

The V call is TRBV27, the J call TRBJ1-6; TRBD1 aligns across 8 bases. The CDR3 runs to 16 residues. With 4 bases clipped from V and 3 bases from J, the junction kept 5 bases outside the gene matches. Germline V lookup: CDR1 MNHEY, CDR2 SMNVEV (reference sequence). The CDR3 DNA sequence: TGTGCCAGCAGTTGGACAGGGTACTTCTATAATTCACCCCTCCACTTT. Residues: CASSWTGYFYNSPLHF.

This rearrangement joins TRBV20-1 to TRBJ1-1; a weak D match, TRBD1 (6 bases). The CDR3 extends over 16 amino acids. V lost 3 bases and J lost 4, with 21 bases in between. The V gene's germline CDR1 is DFQATT and CDR2 SNEGSKA (reference sequence). This chain's CDR3 is CSASLGQGGGSTEAFF. Here the CDR3 DNA reads TGCAGTGCTAGTCTTGGCCAGGGAGGGGGGAGCACTGAAGCTTTCTTT.